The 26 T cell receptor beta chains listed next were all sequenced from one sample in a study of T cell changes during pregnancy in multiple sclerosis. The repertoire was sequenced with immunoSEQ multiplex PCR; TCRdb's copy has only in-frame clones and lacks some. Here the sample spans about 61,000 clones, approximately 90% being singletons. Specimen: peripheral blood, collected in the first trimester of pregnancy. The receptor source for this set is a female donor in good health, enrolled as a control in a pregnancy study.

Here the CDR3 reads CASSPVSWTGAMIEAFF. CDR3 nucleotide sequence: TGTGCCAGCAGCCCGGTTTCCTGGACAGGGGCTATGATTGAAGCTTTCTTT. The chain joins TRBV11-3 to TRBJ1-1; the match to TRBD1 covers 9 bases. This CDR3 is built from 17 residues. J gave up 7 bases and V 5 bases, and 17 bases lay outside the gene matches. Germline CDR1 reads SGHNT; CDR2 reads YENEEA.

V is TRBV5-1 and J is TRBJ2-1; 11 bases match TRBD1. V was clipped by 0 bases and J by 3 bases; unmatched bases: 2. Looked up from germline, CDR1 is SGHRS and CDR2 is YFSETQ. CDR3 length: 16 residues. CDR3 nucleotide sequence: TGCGCCAGCAGCTTGGCGGGGACAGGGGGCTACAATGAGCAGTTCTTC. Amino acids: CASSLAGTGGYNEQFF.

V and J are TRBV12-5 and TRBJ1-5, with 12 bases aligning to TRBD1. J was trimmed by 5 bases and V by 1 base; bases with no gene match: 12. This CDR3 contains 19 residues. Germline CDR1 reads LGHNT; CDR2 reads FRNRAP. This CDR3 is CASGLDRDRGRGGDQPQHF. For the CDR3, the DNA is TGTGCTAGTGGTTTGGACCGGGACAGGGGGCGAGGGGGCGATCAGCCCCAGCATTTT.

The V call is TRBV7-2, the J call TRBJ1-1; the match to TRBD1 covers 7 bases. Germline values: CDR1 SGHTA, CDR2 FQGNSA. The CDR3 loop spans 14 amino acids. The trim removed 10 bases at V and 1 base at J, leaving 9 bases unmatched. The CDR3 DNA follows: TGTGCCAATACCCCCAAGGGGGCGAACACTGAAGCTTTCTTT. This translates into CANTPKGANTEAFF.

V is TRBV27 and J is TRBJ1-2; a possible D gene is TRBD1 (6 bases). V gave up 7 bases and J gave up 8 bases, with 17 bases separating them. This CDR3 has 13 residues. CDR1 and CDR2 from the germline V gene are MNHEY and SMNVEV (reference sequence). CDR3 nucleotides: TGTGCCAGCATGACGTACAGGGAGGGGGGCTACACCTTC. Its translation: CASMTYREGGYTF.

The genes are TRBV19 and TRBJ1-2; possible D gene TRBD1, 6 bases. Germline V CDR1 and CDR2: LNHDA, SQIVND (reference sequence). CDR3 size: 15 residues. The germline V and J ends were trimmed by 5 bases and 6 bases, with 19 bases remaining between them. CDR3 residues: CASSERQVYTNGYTF. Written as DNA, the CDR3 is TGTGCCAGTAGTGAGCGACAGGTATATACGAATGGCTACACCTTC. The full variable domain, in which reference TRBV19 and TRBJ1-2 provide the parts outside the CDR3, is DGGITQSPKYLFRKEGQNVTLSCEQNLNHDAMYWYRQDPGQGLRLIYYSQIVNDFQKGDIAEGYSVSREKKESFPLTVTSAQKNPTAFYLCASSERQVYTNGYTFGSGTRLTVV.

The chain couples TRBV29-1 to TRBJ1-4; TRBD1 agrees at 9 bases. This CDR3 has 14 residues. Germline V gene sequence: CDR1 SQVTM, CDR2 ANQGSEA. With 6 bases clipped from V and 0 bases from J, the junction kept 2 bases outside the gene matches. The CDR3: CSVGTGTTNEKLFF. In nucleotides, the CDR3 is TGCAGCGTCGGGACAGGGACAACTAATGAAAAACTGTTTTTT.

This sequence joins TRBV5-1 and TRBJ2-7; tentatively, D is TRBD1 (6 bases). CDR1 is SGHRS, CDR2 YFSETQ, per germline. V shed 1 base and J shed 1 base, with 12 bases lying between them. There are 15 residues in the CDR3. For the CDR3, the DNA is TGCGCCAGCAGCTTGATTCTACAGGGTTCCTACGAGCAGTACTTC. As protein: CASSLILQGSYEQYF.

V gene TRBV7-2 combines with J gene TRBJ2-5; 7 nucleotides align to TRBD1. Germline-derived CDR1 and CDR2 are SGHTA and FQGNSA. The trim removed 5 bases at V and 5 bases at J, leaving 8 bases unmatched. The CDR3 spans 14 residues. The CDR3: CASSRGQVRETQYF. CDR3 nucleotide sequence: TGTGCCAGCAGCCGCGGACAGGTTAGGGAGACCCAGTACTTC.

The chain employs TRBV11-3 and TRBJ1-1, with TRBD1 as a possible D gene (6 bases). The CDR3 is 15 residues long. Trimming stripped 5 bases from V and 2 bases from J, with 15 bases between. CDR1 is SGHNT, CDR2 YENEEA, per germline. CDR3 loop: CASSPEGGANTEAFF. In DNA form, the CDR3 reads TGTGCCAGCAGCCCAGAGGGGGGGGCTAACACTGAAGCTTTCTTT. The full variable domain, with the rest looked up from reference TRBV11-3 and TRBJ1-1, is EAGVVQSPRYKIIEKKQPVAFWCNPISGHNTLYWYLQNLGQGPELLIRYENEEAVDDSQLPKDRFSAERLKGVDSTLKIQPAELGDSAVYLCASSPEGGANTEAFFGQGTRLTVV.

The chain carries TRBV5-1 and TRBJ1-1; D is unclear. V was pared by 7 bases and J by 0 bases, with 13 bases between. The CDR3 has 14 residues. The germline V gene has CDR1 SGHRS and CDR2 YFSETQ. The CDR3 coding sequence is TGCGCCAGCTCTACCGACGGGATGAACACTGAAGCTTTCTTT. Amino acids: CASSTDGMNTEAFF.

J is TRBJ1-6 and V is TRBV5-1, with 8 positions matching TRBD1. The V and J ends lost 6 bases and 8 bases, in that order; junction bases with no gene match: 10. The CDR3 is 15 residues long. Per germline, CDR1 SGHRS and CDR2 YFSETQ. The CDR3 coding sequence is TGCGCCAGCACATCCGGGACAGGTTTTTATTCACCCCTCCACTTT. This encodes CASTSGTGFYSPLHF.

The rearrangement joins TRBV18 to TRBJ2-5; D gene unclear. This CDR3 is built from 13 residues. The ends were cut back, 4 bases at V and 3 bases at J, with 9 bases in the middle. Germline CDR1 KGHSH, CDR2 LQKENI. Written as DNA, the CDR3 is TGTGCCAGCTCACGGGCAGCTAAAGAGACCCAGTACTTC. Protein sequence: CASSRAAKETQYF. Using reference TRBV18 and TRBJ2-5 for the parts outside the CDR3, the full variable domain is NAGVMQNPRHLVRRRGQEARLRCSPMKGHSHVYWYRQLPEEGLKFMVYLQKENIIDESGMPKERFSAEFPKEGPSILRIQQVVRGDSAAYFCASSRAAKETQYFGPGTRLLVL.

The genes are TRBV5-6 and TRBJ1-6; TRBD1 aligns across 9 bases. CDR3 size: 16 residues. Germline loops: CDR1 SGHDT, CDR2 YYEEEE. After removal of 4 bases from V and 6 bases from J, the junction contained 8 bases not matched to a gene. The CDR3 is CASSPRDRALNSPLHF. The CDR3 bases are TGTGCCAGCAGCCCCCGGGACAGGGCCCTTAATTCACCCCTCCACTTT.

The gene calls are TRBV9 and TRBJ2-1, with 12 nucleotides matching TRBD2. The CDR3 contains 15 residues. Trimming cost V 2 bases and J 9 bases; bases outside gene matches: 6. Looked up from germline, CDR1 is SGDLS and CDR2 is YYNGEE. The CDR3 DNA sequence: TGTGCCAGCAGCGTCCCTAGCGGGGGGGCCTCTGAGCAGTTCTTC. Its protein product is CASSVPSGGASEQFF.

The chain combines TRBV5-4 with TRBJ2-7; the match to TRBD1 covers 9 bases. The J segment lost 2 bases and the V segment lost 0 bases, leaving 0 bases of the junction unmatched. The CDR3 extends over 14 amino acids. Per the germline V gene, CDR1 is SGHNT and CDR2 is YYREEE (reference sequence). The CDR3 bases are TGTGCCAGCAGCTTGGGGGACAGGGCCTACGAGCAGTACTTC. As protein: CASSLGDRAYEQYF.

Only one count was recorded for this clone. The CDR3 DNA reads as TGCGCCAGCAGCCAAAATCCGGGACAGGACTACGAGCAGTACTTC. Translated, it gives CASSQNPGQDYEQYF. The rearrangement uses TRBV4-3 and TRBJ2-7, with 8 bases identical to TRBD1. Losses at the gene ends were 2 bases for V and 3 bases for J; bases not matched to a gene: 6. The germline gives CDR1 LGHNA, CDR2 YSLEER. The CDR3 is 15 residues long.

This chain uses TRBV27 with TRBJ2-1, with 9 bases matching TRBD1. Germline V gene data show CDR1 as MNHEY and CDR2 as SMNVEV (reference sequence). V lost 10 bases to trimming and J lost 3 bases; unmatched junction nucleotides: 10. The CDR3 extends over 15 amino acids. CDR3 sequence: CATESRDRDYNEQFF. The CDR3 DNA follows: TGTGCCACCGAATCCCGGGACAGGGACTACAATGAGCAGTTCTTC.

CDR3 in amino acids: CASSDQGSGTEAFF. Here the CDR3 DNA reads TGTGCCAGCAGCGACCAGGGGTCTGGCACTGAAGCTTTCTTT. The chain uses TRBV7-3 and TRBJ1-1; D might be TRBD1 (6 bases). This CDR3 has 14 residues. Trimming removed 5 bases at V and 4 bases at J, with 14 bases between. Germline V lookup: CDR1 SGHTA, CDR2 FQGTGA.

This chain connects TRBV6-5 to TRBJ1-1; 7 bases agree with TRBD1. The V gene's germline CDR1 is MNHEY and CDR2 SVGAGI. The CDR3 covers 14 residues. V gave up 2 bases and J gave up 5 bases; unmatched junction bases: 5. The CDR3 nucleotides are TGTGCCAGCAGTTACGGCGACAGGGTAACTGAAGCTTTCTTT. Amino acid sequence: CASSYGDRVTEAFF.

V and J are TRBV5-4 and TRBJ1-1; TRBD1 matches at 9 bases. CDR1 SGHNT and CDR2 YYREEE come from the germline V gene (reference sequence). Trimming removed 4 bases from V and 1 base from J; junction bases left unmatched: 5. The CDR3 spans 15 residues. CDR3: CASSAGQGPNTEAFF. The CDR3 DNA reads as TGTGCCAGCAGCGCCGGACAGGGGCCGAACACTGAAGCTTTCTTT.

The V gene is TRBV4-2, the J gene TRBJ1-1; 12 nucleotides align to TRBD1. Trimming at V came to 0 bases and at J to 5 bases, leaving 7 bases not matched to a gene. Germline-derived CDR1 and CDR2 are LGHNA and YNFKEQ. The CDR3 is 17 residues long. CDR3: CASSQERRDRGQTEAFF. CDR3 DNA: TGTGCCAGCAGCCAAGAAAGAAGGGACAGGGGGCAGACTGAAGCTTTCTTT.

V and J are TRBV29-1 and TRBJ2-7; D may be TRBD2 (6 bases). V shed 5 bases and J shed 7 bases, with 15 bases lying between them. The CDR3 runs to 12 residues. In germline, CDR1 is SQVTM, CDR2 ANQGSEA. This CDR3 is CSVSGGRGEQYF. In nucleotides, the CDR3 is TGCAGCGTTTCCGGGGGACGGGGAGAGCAGTACTTC.

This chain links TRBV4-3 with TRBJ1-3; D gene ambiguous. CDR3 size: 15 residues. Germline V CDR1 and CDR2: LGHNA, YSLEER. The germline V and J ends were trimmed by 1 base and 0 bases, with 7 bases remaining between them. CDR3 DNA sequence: TGCGCCAGCAGCCAAGCAGGCTTCTCTGGAAACACCATATATTTT. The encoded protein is CASSQAGFSGNTIYF.

CDR3 nucleotides: TGTGCCAGTATTCTTGGGGCAGGGGGCCTGAACACCGGGGAGCTGTTTTTT. Amino acids: CASILGAGGLNTGELFF. This sequence joins TRBV19 and TRBJ2-2, with 8 bases fitting TRBD1. V was clipped by 7 bases and J by 1 base; unmatched bases: 11. The CDR3 consists of 17 residues. Germline loops: CDR1 LNHDA, CDR2 SQIVND (reference sequence).

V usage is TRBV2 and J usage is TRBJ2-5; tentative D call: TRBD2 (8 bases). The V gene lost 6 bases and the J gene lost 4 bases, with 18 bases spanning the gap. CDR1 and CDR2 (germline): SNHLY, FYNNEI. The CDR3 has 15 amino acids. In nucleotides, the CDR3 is TGTGCCAGCAGGGTAGGGACTAGGGGGCGAGAGACCCAGTACTTC. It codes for CASRVGTRGRETQYF.